The clone carrying this T cell receptor beta chain was found a few times. The antigen is unknown. V lost 5 bases and J 4 bases, leaving 9 bases between the germline ends. The CDR3 sequence is 13 residues long. Germline lookup yields CDR1 LNHDA and CDR2 SQIVND (reference sequence). GI sites, liver, skin and spleen were taken after median 9.75 post-mortem hours. The sample is drawn from a study of tissue T cells after allogeneic stem cell transplantation. Whole-study context: Of the grafts for graft-versus-host disease patients, several were unmodified and three CD34-selected.

Study-level results: Motif-based clustering found tissue-specific repertoire signatures shared across patients, though few clones were shared.

This table comes from immunoSEQ multiplex PCR, and its TCRdb copy is limited to in-frame clones, with some not included. The table lists some 4,500 clones, roughly three quarters of them singletons. Source: duodenal tissue, taken at autopsy. This chain links TRBV19 with TRBJ1-5; perhaps TRBD1 as D (5 bases). This receptor was obtained from a female patient aged 18 to 50 with steroid-refractory graft-versus-host disease after an allogeneic stem cell transplant. Some T cells may be the graft donor's. CDR3 loop: CASSLGRNQPQHF. CDR3 sequence (DNA): TGTGCCAGTAGTTTGGGACGGAATCAGCCCCAGCATTTT.